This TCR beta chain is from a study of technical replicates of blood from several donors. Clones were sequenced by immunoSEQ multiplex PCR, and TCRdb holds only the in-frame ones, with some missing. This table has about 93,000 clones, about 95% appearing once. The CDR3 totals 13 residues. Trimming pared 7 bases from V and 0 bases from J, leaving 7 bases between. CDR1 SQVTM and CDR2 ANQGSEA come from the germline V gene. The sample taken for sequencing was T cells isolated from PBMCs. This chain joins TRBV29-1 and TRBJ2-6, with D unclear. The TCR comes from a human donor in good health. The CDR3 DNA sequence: TGCAGCGCCCCAGTCTCTGGGGCCAACGTCCTGACTTTC. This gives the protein CSAPVSGANVLTF.